The clone carrying this T cell receptor beta chain was seen once. The sample belongs to a study of cytotoxic CD8 clonotypes in ibrutinib-treated CLL. TCRdb keeps only in-frame clones here, not all; method: immunoSEQ multiplex PCR. This table holds 90,000 to 95,000 clones, roughly 80% found once. Sequencing was performed on PBMCs, taken after 24 months of ibrutinib treatment. The TCR originated in a human donor with chronic lymphocytic leukemia.

The CDR3, as DNA: TGTGCCTGGAGTGTAAGGTGGGACAGGGAGAACTATGGCTACACCTTC. Its translation is CAWSVRWDRENYGYTF. V gene TRBV30 combines with J gene TRBJ1-2, with TRBD1 matching over 9 bases. The CDR3 contains 16 residues. J gave up 2 bases and V 0 bases, and 7 bases lay outside the gene matches. Germline V lookup: CDR1 GTSNPN, CDR2 SVGIG (reference sequence).